The clone carrying this T cell receptor (beta chain) was observed a handful of times. This sample is drawn from a study of blood T cells in healthy people across ages. PCR was performed a second time for roughly 6 to 12 cycles using a sample-barcoded 5' primer and a J-beta primer mix. From the 5' RACE reads, TCRdb called clonotypes with MiXCR, one entry per CDR3 protein. This sample has some 1.7 million distinct CDR3 sequences, with roughly 28% found just once. Extraction of total RNA produced a minimum of 5.5 micrograms from each sample. The CDR3 length is 17 residues. V gave up 5 bases and J gave up 0 bases, with 16 bases separating them. CDR1 MNHNY and CDR2 SVGAGI come from the germline V gene (reference sequence).

J is TRBJ2-2 and V is TRBV6-6; tentative D call: TRBD2 (5 bases). This receptor was taken from a woman aged 30 to 39 in good health. Sequenced sample: blood. CDR3 bases: TGTGCCAGCAGTCCCCAACCAGCGGATACGAACACCGGGGAGCTGTTTTTT. Translation: CASSPQPADTNTGELFF.